This is a list of T cell receptor beta chains from one sample in a study of radiotherapy plus CTLA-4 blockade in lung cancer. Clones were read by immunoSEQ multiplex PCR, and TCRdb kept only the in-frame ones, dropping some. The sample has 11,000 to 15,000 clones; roughly 72% are singletons. The sample was peripheral blood, taken from a patient treated with radiotherapy plus ipilimumab. These receptors came from a human donor with non-small cell lung cancer whose response to radiotherapy plus ipilimumab could not be evaluated. The CDR3 runs from the conserved cysteine through the conserved F or W. D genes are given only for firm matches. Some rows mark clone size as missing; the rest say once, few, many or name a class of expanded clone.

J: TRBJ1-2; V: TRBV27; D: TRBD1; size: NA; CDR3: CASSPQTGYVYGYTF; DNA: TGTGCCAGCAGTCCCCAGACAGGGTATGTGTATGGCTACACCTTC
J: TRBJ1-6; V: TRBV13; D: NA; size: NA; CDR3: CASSFGILSGSPLHF; DNA: TGTGCCAGCAGCTTCGGGATTTTAAGCGGTTCACCCCTCCACTTT
J: TRBJ2-2; V: TRBV6-4; D: NA; size: NA; CDR3: CASSVLRGTGELFF; DNA: TGTGCCAGCAGTGTCCTTAGAGGCACCGGGGAGCTGTTTTTT
J: TRBJ2-3; V: TRBV27; D: NA; size: NA; CDR3: CASSPIVGADTQYF; DNA: TGTGCCAGCAGCCCCATTGTTGGTGCGGATACGCAGTATTTT
J: TRBJ1-4; V: TRBV20-1; D: NA; size: once; CDR3: CSAFDEKLFF; DNA: TGCAGTGCTTTCGATGAAAAACTGTTTTTT
J: TRBJ2-5; V: TRBV7-9; D: TRBD2; size: NA; CDR3: CASSFGGSGEGETQYF; DNA: TGTGCCAGCAGCTTCGGGGGATCTGGGGAGGGAGAGACCCAGTACTTC
J: TRBJ1-6; V: TRBV11-2; D: NA; size: once; CDR3: CASSLDKTTGGSPLHF; DNA: TGTGCCAGCAGCTTAGACAAGACGACAGGCGGCTCACCCCTCCACTTT
J: TRBJ2-1; V: TRBV27; D: TRBD2; size: NA; CDR3: CASSSLLAGAGNEQFF; DNA: TGTGCCAGCAGTTCACTACTAGCGGGGGCGGGCAATGAGCAGTTCTTC
J: TRBJ2-3; V: TRBV4-1; D: NA; size: NA; CDR3: CASSQGDTSDTQYF; DNA: TGCGCCAGCAGCCAAGGAGACACCTCAGATACGCAGTATTTT
J: TRBJ1-5; V: TRBV2; D: TRBD1; size: few; CDR3: CASSEWTGVYSNQPQHF; DNA: TGTGCCAGCAGTGAGTGGACAGGGGTTTATAGCAATCAGCCCCAGCATTTT
J: TRBJ2-1; V: TRBV28; D: TRBD2; size: NA; CDR3: CASSLGLSGGAKGNEQFF; DNA: TGTGCCAGCAGTTTAGGACTCAGCGGGGGGGCCAAGGGCAATGAGCAGTTCTTC
J: TRBJ1-3; V: TRBV9; D: NA; size: NA; CDR3: CASSTLSGASVGGNTIYF; DNA: TGTGCCAGCAGCACCCTCTCAGGGGCCTCAGTCGGTGGAAACACCATATATTTT
J: TRBJ1-3; V: TRBV4-1; D: NA; size: few; CDR3: CASSHTGNAIYF; DNA: TGCGCCAGCAGCCACACCGGGAACGCCATATATTTT
J: TRBJ2-1; V: TRBV6-6; D: NA; size: NA; CDR3: CASWAGALNEQFF; DNA: TGTGCCAGCTGGGCAGGGGCGTTAAATGAGCAGTTCTTC
J: TRBJ1-2; V: TRBV9; D: NA; size: NA; CDR3: CASSVAPRDNYGYTF; DNA: TGTGCCAGCAGCGTAGCCCCCCGGGATAACTATGGCTACACCTTC
J: TRBJ1-1; V: TRBV30; D: NA; size: NA; CDR3: CAWGQTSTEAFF; DNA: TGTGCCTGGGGACAGACGAGCACTGAAGCTTTCTTT
J: TRBJ1-6; V: TRBV9; D: TRBD1; size: few; CDR3: CASSGTGTGNSPLHF; DNA: TGTGCCAGCAGCGGAACCGGGACAGGGAATTCACCCCTCCACTTT